Following are 22 T cell receptor beta chains from one sample sequenced in a study of cytomegalovirus exposure and HLA in healthy donors. Clones were sequenced by immunoSEQ multiplex PCR, and TCRdb holds only the in-frame ones, with some missing. Of some 87,000 clones listed, around 96% are singletons. The sample comprised PBMCs. The receptors here all came from a woman aged 18 to 35 in good health and CMV-seronegative.

The chain recombines TRBV28 with TRBJ2-1, with no clear D. The CDR3 runs to 14 residues. The germline V gene has CDR1 MDHEN and CDR2 SYDVKM. Trimming removed 5 bases from V and 7 bases from J, with 15 bases in between. In DNA, the CDR3 is TGTGCCAGCAGTCCCGAAGCTATTGCGAATGAGCAGTTCTTC. Its translation: CASSPEAIANEQFF.

This chain uses TRBV2 with TRBJ2-1, with a tentative D call TRBD2 (6 bases). Germline CDR1 and CDR2: SNHLY and FYNNEI. The CDR3 totals 15 residues. V gave up 3 bases and J gave up 3 bases, with 12 bases separating them. CDR3 residues: CASSDTAGIYNEQFF. CDR3 DNA: TGTGCCAGCAGTGATACCGCGGGGATCTACAATGAGCAGTTCTTC.

The CDR3 sequence: CASSWKTGQNTEAFF. The CDR3 coding sequence is TGCGCCAGCAGCTGGAAGACAGGACAGAACACTGAAGCTTTCTTT. The V call is TRBV5-1, the J call TRBJ1-1; D is possibly TRBD1 (6 bases). CDR3 length: 15 amino acids. CDR1 is SGHRS and CDR2 is YFSETQ in the germline V gene. Trimming cost V 3 bases and J 1 base, with 13 bases left between them.

The rearrangement uses TRBV28 and TRBJ1-3, with TRBD1 matching 9 bases. V trimming: 7 bases; J trimming: 7 bases; junction bases outside the gene matches: 8. CDR3 length: 14 amino acids. Germline V gene lookup returns CDR1 MDHEN and CDR2 SYDVKM. CDR3 amino acids: CASTSFGQGNTIYF. CDR3 bases: TGTGCCAGCACGAGTTTCGGACAGGGGAACACCATATATTTT.

The chain has TRBV6-5 and TRBJ1-1, with a possible D match to TRBD1 (6 bases). The CDR3 sequence is 14 residues long. Germline lookup yields CDR1 MNHEY and CDR2 SVGAGI. The V end was cut by 6 bases, the J end by 5 bases, with 16 bases between. The CDR3 DNA reads as TGTGCCAGCAGCCCCGGACAGTTTAAAACTGAAGCTTTCTTT. Encoded protein: CASSPGQFKTEAFF.

This chain joins TRBV29-1 and TRBJ1-2, with TRBD1 matching over 7 bases. CDR1 and CDR2 from the germline V gene are SQVTM and ANQGSEA. This CDR3 region has 14 residues. V was pared by 6 bases and J by 2 bases, with 9 bases of the junction left unmatched. The CDR3 region is CSVDEGAVNYGYTF. CDR3 sequence (DNA): TGCAGCGTGGACGAGGGGGCAGTCAACTATGGCTACACCTTC.

V is TRBV10-3 and J is TRBJ1-4, with 11 bases identical to TRBD1. V was pared by 4 bases and J by 3 bases, with 4 bases of the junction left unmatched. In germline, CDR1 is ENHRY, CDR2 SYGVKD. The CDR3 is 16 amino acids. The CDR3 reads CAISGTGGRANEKLFF. The CDR3 DNA reads as TGTGCCATCAGTGGGACAGGGGGCAGAGCTAATGAAAAACTGTTTTTT.

The chain uses TRBV5-4 and TRBJ2-3; 8 bases are a match to TRBD2. The CDR3 covers 18 residues. CDR1 SGHNT and CDR2 YYREEE come from the germline V gene (reference sequence). V shed 4 bases, J shed 0 bases, and the junction held 13 bases outside the gene matches. This chain's CDR3 is CASSQLITGTRSTDTQYF. CDR3 sequence (DNA): TGTGCCAGCAGCCAACTAATCACCGGGACTAGAAGCACAGATACGCAGTATTTT.

The J gene is TRBJ2-7, the V gene TRBV5-6; weak D call: TRBD1 (6 bases). V was shortened by 2 bases and J by 4 bases, with 13 bases between the two germline ends. The CDR3 is 14 residues long. Germline-derived CDR1 and CDR2 are SGHDT and YYEEEE. Here the CDR3 DNA reads TGTGCCAGCAGCTTATCTGGGGGCAGGTACGAGCAGTACTTC. This encodes CASSLSGGRYEQYF.

The J gene is TRBJ2-7, the V gene TRBV10-3; TRBD2 agrees at 9 bases. Germline CDR1 and CDR2: ENHRY and SYGVKD. J lost 2 bases, V lost 3 bases, and 17 bases had no gene match. This CDR3 has 19 residues. The CDR3 coding sequence is TGTGCCATCAGTGACCATAGCGGGAGAGCGCTAGAATGGGCCTACGAGCAGTACTTC. This encodes CAISDHSGRALEWAYEQYF.

The chain links TRBV5-1 to TRBJ1-5; no clear D gene. CDR3 length: 13 residues. With 2 bases removed from V and 5 bases from J, the gap between germline ends came to 8 bases. The germline V gene has CDR1 SGHRS and CDR2 YFSETQ. In nucleotides, the CDR3 is TGCGCCAGCAGCTTCGACGGGTATCAGCCCCAGCATTTT. Translated, it gives CASSFDGYQPQHF.

The rearrangement links TRBV11-1 to TRBJ2-2; TRBD2 agrees at 7 bases. The CDR3 has 17 amino acids. In germline, CDR1 is SGHAT, CDR2 FQDESV (reference sequence). With 5 bases clipped from V and 3 bases from J, the junction kept 12 bases outside the gene matches. The CDR3 bases are TGTGCCAGCAGCCCGAGGCGACTAGCCCCACACACCGGGGAGCTGTTTTTT. Protein: CASSPRRLAPHTGELFF. The full variable domain, completed using reference TRBV11-1 and TRBJ2-2, is EAEVAQSPRYKITEKSQAVAFWCDPISGHATLYWYRQILGQGPELLVQFQDESVVDDSQLPKDRFSAERLKGVDSTLKIQPAELGDSAMYLCASSPRRLAPHTGELFFGEGSRLTVL.

This clone was detected once. The chain combines TRBV5-4 with TRBJ2-5, with 13 bases lining up with TRBD2. The CDR3 has 16 amino acids. J lost 5 bases, V lost 4 bases, and 8 bases had no gene match. Germline values: CDR1 SGHNT, CDR2 YYREEE (reference sequence). The DNA of the CDR3 is TGTGCCAGCAGCCTTAGGACTAGCGGGAGTGGTGAGACCCAGTACTTC. Translating it yields CASSLRTSGSGETQYF.

This clone has only one observation. V gene TRBV4-1 combines with J gene TRBJ2-1; 8 bases agree with TRBD1. The length of the CDR3 is 15 residues. The V gene end was trimmed by 2 bases and the J gene end by 6 bases; junction bases not matched to a gene: 6. Germline assignment: CDR1 MGHRA and CDR2 YSYEKL. This CDR3 reads CASSQLSGGLNEQFF. CDR3 DNA sequence: TGCGCCAGCAGCCAATTGTCAGGGGGCCTCAATGAGCAGTTCTTC.

The chain recombines TRBV7-2 with TRBJ2-3; TRBD2 matches 10 bases. V shed 1 base and J 2 bases; nucleotides not matched to a gene: 6. Germline CDR1 reads SGHTA; CDR2 reads FQGNSA. The CDR3 has 17 residues. The CDR3 nucleotides are TGTGCCAGCAGCTTAGTTGGGACTAGCGTCCCCACAGATACGCAGTATTTT. Amino acids: CASSLVGTSVPTDTQYF. Full variable domain (remainder filled in from reference TRBV7-2 and TRBJ2-3): GAGVSQSPSNKVTEKGKDVELRCDPISGHTALYWYRQSLGQGLEFLIYFQGNSAPDKSGLPSDRFSAERTGGSVSTLTIQRTQQEDSAVYLCASSLVGTSVPTDTQYFGPGTRLTVL.

This chain uses TRBV30 with TRBJ2-1; D unresolved. The V and J ends lost 0 bases and 9 bases respectively, with 9 bases between them. The CDR3 contains 12 residues. Germline values: CDR1 GTSNPN, CDR2 SVGIG (reference sequence). CDR3 region: CAWSVGSREQFF. CDR3 nucleotide sequence: TGTGCCTGGAGTGTCGGTAGTCGTGAGCAGTTCTTC.

The chain has TRBV7-9 and TRBJ2-7; D perhaps matches TRBD2 (6 bases). Germline V gives CDR1 SEHNR, CDR2 FQNEAQ (reference sequence). With 2 bases removed from V and 2 bases from J, the gap between germline ends came to 16 bases. CDR3 length: 16 amino acids. The CDR3 protein is CASSLRAGSVAYEQYF. The CDR3, as DNA: TGTGCCAGCAGCTTAAGGGCCGGGAGTGTGGCCTACGAGCAGTACTTC.

This chain links TRBV9 with TRBJ2-1, with 7 nucleotides matching TRBD1. CDR3 size: 15 residues. CDR1 SGDLS and CDR2 YYNGEE come from the germline V gene. With 3 bases clipped from V and 1 base from J, the junction kept 4 bases outside the gene matches. The CDR3 DNA reads as TGTGCCAGCAGCGGAGGGGGACAGTCCTACAATGAGCAGTTCTTC. It translates to CASSGGGQSYNEQFF.

J is TRBJ2-1 and V is TRBV5-1; 8 bases agree with TRBD2. Trimming cost V 7 bases and J 0 bases; bases outside gene matches: 6. CDR3 length equals 15 residues. Looked up from germline, CDR1 is SGHRS and CDR2 is YFSETQ. This chain's CDR3 is CASVPTSGSYNEQFF. The CDR3 nucleotides are TGCGCCAGCGTACCCACTAGCGGCTCCTACAATGAGCAGTTCTTC.

The chain combines TRBV9 with TRBJ1-4, with D possibly matching TRBD1 (5 bases). The CDR3 is 16 residues long. V lost 1 base and J 3 bases, leaving 13 bases between the germline ends. Per germline, CDR1 SGDLS and CDR2 YYNGEE. The CDR3 protein is CASSVLGGTSNEKLFF. The CDR3 DNA follows: TGTGCCAGCAGCGTATTAGGAGGGACCTCTAATGAAAAACTGTTTTTT. Supplemented by reference TRBV9 and TRBJ1-4, the full variable domain reads DSGVTQTPKHLITATGQRVTLRCSPRSGDLSVYWYQQSLDQGLQFLIQYYNGEERAKGNILERFSAQQFPDLHSELNLSSLELGDSALYFCASSVLGGTSNEKLFFGSGTQLSVL.

The J gene is TRBJ1-2, the V gene TRBV30; 7 bases are shared with TRBD1. Trimming took 5 bases from V and 2 from J; bases not matched to a gene: 2. CDR1 is GTSNPN and CDR2 is SVGIG in the germline V gene (reference sequence). The CDR3 consists of 12 residues. The CDR3 nucleotides read TGTGCCTGGGAACAGGGGAACTATGGCTACACCTTC. Its translation is CAWEQGNYGYTF.

The J gene is TRBJ2-5, the V gene TRBV7-9; TRBD1 matches 9 bases. The CDR3 loop spans 15 amino acids. V shed 5 bases and J 5 bases; nucleotides not matched to a gene: 9. Germline lookup yields CDR1 SEHNR and CDR2 FQNEAQ (reference sequence). The CDR3: CASSHPGTGRETQYF. The CDR3, as DNA: TGTGCCAGCAGCCACCCCGGGACAGGGAGGGAGACCCAGTACTTC.